The 12 T cell receptor beta chains presented below share a single source sample, sequenced in a study of cytomegalovirus exposure and HLA in healthy donors (dated by TCRdb to the late 2010s). The library relied on the immunoSEQ multiplex PCR assay. The multiplex PCR relied on a mix of 60 forward primers for TCR Vbeta segments and 13 reverse primers for TCR Jbeta segments. The clones in this table, taken by TCRdb from immuneACCESS, are in-frame only. Not every clone is retained; where verified, under half of the shortfall comes from an unresolved V gene, and the cause of the rest is unknown. The sample contains about 160,000 clones, roughly 75% of them found a single time. The ten largest clones represent approximately 1.3% of the sample. Sequenced input: PBMCs. The receptors shown here come from a man aged 18-30 years in good health and CMV-seronegative.

This chain links TRBV2 with TRBJ1-2; a weak D match, TRBD1 (6 bases). Between the trimmed V and J ends, which lost 4 bases and 2 bases, there was a span of 8 bases. The CDR3 sequence is 13 residues long. Germline CDR1 SNHLY, CDR2 FYNNEI. In DNA form, the CDR3 reads TGTGCCAGCAGTGCCGACAGGAACTATGGCTACACCTTC. This gives the protein CASSADRNYGYTF.

The chain uses TRBV28 and TRBJ2-5; D is possibly TRBD1 (6 bases). The J call may be faulty, since TRBJ2-7 better matches the DNA end. The CDR3 length is 12 residues. Germline CDR1 is MDHEN and CDR2 is SYDVKM. In DNA, the CDR3 is TGTGCCAGCGGACAGTCCCCCTACGAGCAGTACTTC. Residues: CASGQSPYEQYF.

This clone has just a few counts. This chain uses TRBV7-8 with TRBJ2-1; D unresolved. The V and J ends lost 1 base and 10 bases respectively, with 8 bases between them. Germline lookup yields CDR1 SGHVS and CDR2 FQNEAQ. CDR3 length: 12 residues. In DNA form, the CDR3 reads TGTGCCAGCAGCTTAGAGCGAGGCGAGCAGTTCTTC. Its translation is CASSLERGEQFF.

The rearrangement uses TRBV5-4 and TRBJ1-2; unclear D gene. Germline assignment: CDR1 SGHNT and CDR2 YYREEE (reference sequence). The CDR3 is made up of 13 amino acids. Trimming stripped 4 bases from V and 6 bases from J, with 13 bases between. CDR3 loop: CASSPEGRNGYTF. CDR3 bases: TGTGCCAGCAGCCCCGAGGGCCGCAATGGCTACACCTTC.

The CDR3 sequence: CASSAGNIQYF. The CDR3 DNA follows: TGTGCCAGCAGCGCCGGAAACATTCAGTACTTC. This chain joins TRBV9 and TRBJ2-4; D is uncertain. CDR3 length: 11 amino acids. V gave up 3 bases and J gave up 6 bases, with 4 bases separating them. Germline V gene sequence: CDR1 SGDLS, CDR2 YYNGEE.

The chain couples TRBV7-2 to TRBJ1-5; D is undetermined. This CDR3 is built from 15 residues. Germline CDR1 is SGHTA and CDR2 is FQGNSA. Trimming took off 2 bases at V and 7 bases at J, with 15 bases between the two ends. CDR3 sequence: CASSLTWARDQPQHF. CDR3 in DNA: TGTGCCAGCAGCTTAACTTGGGCCCGTGACCAGCCCCAGCATTTT. Drawing the rest from reference TRBV7-2 and TRBJ1-5, the complete variable domain is GAGVSQSPSNKVTEKGKDVELRCDPISGHTALYWYRQSLGQGLEFLIYFQGNSAPDKSGLPSDRFSAERTGGSVSTLTIQRTQQEDSAVYLCASSLTWARDQPQHFGDGTRLSIL.

The chain joins TRBV14 to TRBJ2-5, with D possibly TRBD2 on 5 matching bases. V lost 6 bases and J lost 5, with 10 bases in between. CDR1 and CDR2 from the germline V gene are SGHDN and FVKESK. The CDR3 is made up of 12 amino acids. CDR3 nucleotides: TGTGCCAGCAGTAGCGTTCGGGAGACCCAGTACTTC. The encoded protein is CASSSVRETQYF.

The chain is built from TRBV6-1 and TRBJ1-5, with D maybe TRBD1 (5 bases). This CDR3 spans 13 amino acids. Germline CDR1 is MNHNS and CDR2 is SASEGT. V was clipped by 3 bases and J by 6 bases, with 9 bases between them. The CDR3 region is CASSDGGGQPQHF. The CDR3 DNA reads as TGTGCCAGCAGTGACGGGGGGGGTCAGCCCCAGCATTTT.

J is TRBJ1-5 and V is TRBV5-1; a weak D match, TRBD1 (5 bases). With 7 bases removed from V and 6 bases from J, the gap between germline ends came to 14 bases. CDR3 length: 13 residues. Germline CDR1 and CDR2: SGHRS and YFSETQ. The DNA for the CDR3 is TGCGCCAGCCTCAACGGGGGAGGTCAGCCCCAGCATTTT. Translated, it gives CASLNGGGQPQHF.

The gene calls are TRBV27 and TRBJ2-1; 8 bases are shared with TRBD1. With 3 bases clipped from V and 4 bases from J, the junction kept 8 bases outside the gene matches. Germline V gene sequence: CDR1 MNHEY, CDR2 SMNVEV (reference sequence). The CDR3 contains 16 residues. The CDR3 DNA is TGTGCCAGCAGTTTTTCGACAGGGGACATGTACAATGAGCAGTTCTTC. Amino acids: CASSFSTGDMYNEQFF.

There are a few counts of this clone. The chain links TRBV28 to TRBJ2-7; a weak D match, TRBD2 (6 bases). V lost 5 bases to trimming and J lost 2 bases, with 28 bases between them. The germline gives CDR1 MDHEN, CDR2 SYDVKM. CDR3 length: 19 residues. This CDR3 is CASSSIRDFLRGTPYEQYF. CDR3 sequence (DNA): TGTGCCAGCAGTAGCATCCGGGACTTTCTCCGGGGGACCCCCTACGAGCAGTACTTC.

V is TRBV7-9 and J is TRBJ2-3; 14 nucleotides line up with TRBD2. The CDR3 is 16 amino acids. Germline-derived CDR1 and CDR2 are SEHNR and FQNEAQ (reference sequence). Losses at the gene ends were 8 bases for V and 4 bases for J; bases not matched to a gene: 8. The CDR3 here is CASQAKTSGRADTQYF. The CDR3 bases are TGTGCCAGCCAGGCGAAGACTAGCGGGAGGGCAGATACGCAGTATTTT.